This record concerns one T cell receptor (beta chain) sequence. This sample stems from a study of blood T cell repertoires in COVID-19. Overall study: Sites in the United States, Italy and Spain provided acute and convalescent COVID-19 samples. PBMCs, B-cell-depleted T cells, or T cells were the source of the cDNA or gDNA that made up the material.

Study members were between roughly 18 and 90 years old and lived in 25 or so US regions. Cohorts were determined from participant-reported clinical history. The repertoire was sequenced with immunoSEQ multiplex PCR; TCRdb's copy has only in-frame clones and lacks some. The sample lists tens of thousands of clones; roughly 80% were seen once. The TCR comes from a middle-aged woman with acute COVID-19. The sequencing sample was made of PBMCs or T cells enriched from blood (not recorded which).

CDR3 residues: CASTRTGTGNTGELFF. The CDR3 DNA reads as TGTGCCAGCACCCGAACCGGGACAGGAAACACCGGGGAGCTGTTTTTT. This chain joins TRBV2 and TRBJ2-2; 8 bases line up with TRBD1. Germline assignment: CDR1 SNHLY and CDR2 FYNNEI. This CDR3 contains 16 residues. V dropped 7 bases and J dropped 2; count of bases not matched to a gene: 9.